The clone carrying this T cell receptor beta chain has only a few counts. Individuals drawn from approximately 26 US areas were about 18 to 90 years old. Clones were read by immunoSEQ multiplex PCR, and TCRdb kept only the in-frame ones, dropping some. The table lists 180,000 or so clones, over 70% of them singletons. This record belongs to a study of blood T cell repertoires in COVID-19. Per germline, CDR1 GTSNPN and CDR2 SVGIG (reference sequence). CDR3 size: 11 residues. The V and J ends lost 8 bases and 1 base respectively, with 6 bases between them. The V and J genes are TRBV30 and TRBJ2-4; TRBD2 is a possible D gene (6 bases). This TCR was recovered from a man in his sixties who had been exposed to COVID-19. The sequencing input was PBMCs or T cells enriched from blood (not recorded which). Written as DNA, the CDR3 is TGTGCCAGCGGGGCCAAAAACATTCAGTACTTC. Amino acids: CASGAKNIQYF.